The clone carrying this TCR beta chain was picked up a small number of times. The record originates from a study of T cells after yellow fever vaccination. General study results and limits: Although the secondary response was weaker, it peaked faster, at day 5 versus 15.

The CDR3 length is 15 residues. With 1 base removed from V and 5 bases from J, the gap between germline ends came to 12 bases. Germline CDR1 is LGHNA and CDR2 is YNFKEQ. Via MiXCR, TCRdb re-called the 5' RACE reads, giving one row per CDR3 protein. The profile shows 100,000 or so distinct CDR3 sequences, under 9% of them singletons. This chain connects TRBV4-2 to TRBJ1-5; D possibly corresponds to TRBD1 (5 bases). Specimen: CD8+ T cells not binding an NS4B(214-222) dextramer, sorted from PBMCs, collected less than 16 days after the first yellow fever vaccination. The clonotype comes from a young man who received the YFV17D yellow fever vaccine. CDR3 nucleotide sequence: TGTGCCAGCAGCCAAGCCCGGGGCAGCTATCAGCCCCAGCATTTT. This translates into CASSQARGSYQPQHF.